A single sample is the source of the 8 T cell receptor beta chains below, sequenced in a study of blood T cell repertoires in COVID-19. TCRdb keeps only in-frame clones here, not all; method: immunoSEQ multiplex PCR. The table lists 200,000 to 250,000 clones, 87% of them singletons. The sequenced sample consisted of peripheral blood. The receptor set was obtained from a man in his late teens or twenties with active or convalescent COVID-19.

The chain uses TRBV29-1 and TRBJ1-1; perhaps TRBD1 as D (5 bases). CDR1 and CDR2 from the germline V gene are SQVTM and ANQGSEA. Trimming cost V 7 bases and J 0 bases, with 24 bases left between them. This CDR3 spans 17 amino acids. CDR3 protein: CSAVPLDKELLNTEAFF. The DNA of the CDR3 is TGCAGCGCGGTACCCTTGGACAAAGAATTGTTGAACACTGAAGCTTTCTTT.

The chain joins TRBV7-2 to TRBJ1-5, with 7 bases that match TRBD1. CDR3 length: 16 residues. J was trimmed by 4 bases and V by 5 bases; bases with no gene match: 11. CDR1 and CDR2 (germline): SGHTA, FQGNSA. The CDR3 sequence: CASSNPQGVGNQPQHF. CDR3 DNA sequence: TGTGCCAGCAGCAACCCCCAGGGGGTCGGGAATCAGCCCCAGCATTTT.

V and J are TRBV3-1 (or the pseudogene TRBV3-2) and TRBJ1-1; TRBD1 matches at 9 bases. The J segment lost 5 bases and the V segment lost 3 bases, leaving 7 bases of the junction unmatched. Germline V gene data show CDR1 as LGHDT and CDR2 as YNNKEL (reference sequence). The length of the CDR3 is 15 residues. In nucleotides, the CDR3 is TGTGCCAGCAGCCATACAGGGGGCGCCGGAACTGAAGCTTTCTTT. Amino acid sequence: CASSHTGGAGTEAFF.

The chain links TRBV14 to TRBJ2-3; 9 bases match TRBD2. With V trimmed by 3 bases and J by 4 bases, 5 bases remained unmatched. CDR3 length equals 15 residues. The germline gives CDR1 SGHDN, CDR2 FVKESK. The CDR3 DNA sequence: TGTGCCAGCAGCCAGCGGGGGGGCTTGGCAGATACGCAGTATTTT. It yields the protein CASSQRGGLADTQYF.

Worth noting for this clone: The same CDR3 also results from other DNA sequences found in this sample. The rearrangement uses TRBV7-2 and TRBJ2-3, with D perhaps matching TRBD2 (5 bases). V was pared by 1 base and J by 4 bases, with 9 bases between. This CDR3 region has 14 residues. Germline lookup yields CDR1 SGHTA and CDR2 FQGNSA. CDR3 DNA: TGTGCCAGCAGCTTAGGTCTAGCCTCAGATACGCAGTATTTT. Translated: CASSLGLASDTQYF.

The rearrangement uses TRBV7-3 and TRBJ2-1; 7 nucleotides line up with TRBD2. This CDR3 is 17 amino acids long. The V segment lost 4 bases and the J segment 4 bases; nucleotides outside the gene matches: 13. CDR1 is SGHTA, CDR2 FQGTGA, per germline. The CDR3 loop reads CASSYIPRAGAYNEQFF. CDR3 in DNA: TGTGCCAGCAGCTATATACCTCGCGCGGGAGCTTACAATGAGCAGTTCTTC.

This chain connects TRBV19 to TRBJ2-1, with a tentative D call TRBD2 (5 bases). From germline, CDR1 is LNHDA and CDR2 SQIVND (reference sequence). This CDR3 is built from 16 residues. V lost 0 bases to trimming and J lost 6 bases, with 15 bases between them. CDR3 loop: CASSIDAGVTSNEQFF. CDR3 bases: TGTGCCAGTAGTATAGATGCGGGCGTAACATCCAATGAGCAGTTCTTC.

The CDR3 sequence is CASSLGGGPKYF. CDR3 nucleotide sequence: TGTGCCAGCAGCTTAGGAGGTGGCCCAAAGTACTTC. V is TRBV7-2 and J is TRBJ2-7; D gene uncertain. V gave up 1 base and J gave up 11 bases, with 12 bases separating them. Per the germline V gene, CDR1 is SGHTA and CDR2 is FQGNSA. This CDR3 spans 12 amino acids. Supplemented by reference TRBV7-2 and TRBJ2-7, the full variable domain reads GAGVSQSPSNKVTEKGKDVELRCDPISGHTALYWYRQSLGQGLEFLIYFQGNSAPDKSGLPSDRFSAERTGGSVSTLTIQRTQQEDSAVYLCASSLGGGPKYFGPGTRLTVT.